This TCR beta chain was sequenced in a study of T cell repertoires in cytomegalovirus infection. Concerning this clonotype: No antigen is known for it.

TCRdb reprocessed the reads via MiXCR and lists one record per CDR3 protein. The data show approximately 990,000 distinct CDR3 sequences, approximately 31% seen once. Germline V gene sequence: CDR1 LNHDA, CDR2 SQIVND (reference sequence). This CDR3 is 17 amino acids long. Trimming took off 1 base at V and 2 bases at J, with 16 bases between the two ends. The specimen comprised cultured CD8+ T cells from PBMCs, sampled from culture after CMV antigen stimulation. This TCR derives from a human donor in good health (CMV status not recorded). Some clones in this sample may be carry-over from other donors' samples. V and J are TRBV19 and TRBJ2-3; no clear D gene. CDR3 sequence: CASSIVIGRFLTDTQYF. CDR3 coding DNA: TGTGCCAGTAGTATAGTCATTGGCAGGTTCCTCACAGATACGCAGTATTTT.